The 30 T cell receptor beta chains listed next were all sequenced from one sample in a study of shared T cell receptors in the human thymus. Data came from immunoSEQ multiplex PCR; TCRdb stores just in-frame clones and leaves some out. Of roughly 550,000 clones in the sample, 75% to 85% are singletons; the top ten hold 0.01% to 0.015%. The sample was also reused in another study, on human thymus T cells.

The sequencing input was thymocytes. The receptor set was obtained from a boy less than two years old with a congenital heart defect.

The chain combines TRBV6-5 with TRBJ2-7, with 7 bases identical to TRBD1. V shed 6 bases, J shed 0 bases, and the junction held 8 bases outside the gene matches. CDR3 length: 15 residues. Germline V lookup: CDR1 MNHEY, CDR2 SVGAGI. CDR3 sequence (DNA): TGTGCCAGCAGCAACACAGGGGATACCTCCTACGAGCAGTACTTC. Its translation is CASSNTGDTSYEQYF.

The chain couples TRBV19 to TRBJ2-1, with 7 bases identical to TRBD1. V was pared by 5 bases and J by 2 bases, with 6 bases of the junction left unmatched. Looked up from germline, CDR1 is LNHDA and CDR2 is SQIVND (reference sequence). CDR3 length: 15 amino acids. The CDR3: CASSPGTVTYNEQFF. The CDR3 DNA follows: TGTGCCAGTAGTCCAGGGACAGTGACCTACAATGAGCAGTTCTTC.

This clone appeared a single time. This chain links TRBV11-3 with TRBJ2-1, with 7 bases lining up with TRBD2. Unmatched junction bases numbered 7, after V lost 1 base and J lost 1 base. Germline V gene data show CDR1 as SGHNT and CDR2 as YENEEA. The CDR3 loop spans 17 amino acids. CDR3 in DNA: TGTGCCAGCAGCTTAGGATGGGAGGGTCCATCCTACAATGAGCAGTTCTTC. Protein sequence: CASSLGWEGPSYNEQFF.

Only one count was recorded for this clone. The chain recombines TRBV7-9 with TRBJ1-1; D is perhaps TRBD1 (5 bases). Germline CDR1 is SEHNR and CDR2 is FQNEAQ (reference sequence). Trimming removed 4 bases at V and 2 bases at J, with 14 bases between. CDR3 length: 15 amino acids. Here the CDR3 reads CASSWGGEVNTEAFF. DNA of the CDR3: TGTGCCAGCAGCTGGGGGGGTGAGGTAAACACTGAAGCTTTCTTT.

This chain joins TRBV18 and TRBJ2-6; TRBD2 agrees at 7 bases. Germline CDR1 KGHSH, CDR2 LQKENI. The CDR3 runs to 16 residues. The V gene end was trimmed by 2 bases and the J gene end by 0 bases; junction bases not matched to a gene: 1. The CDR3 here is CASSPGEGSGANVLTF. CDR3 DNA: TGTGCCAGCTCACCAGGGGAGGGCTCTGGGGCCAACGTCCTGACTTTC.

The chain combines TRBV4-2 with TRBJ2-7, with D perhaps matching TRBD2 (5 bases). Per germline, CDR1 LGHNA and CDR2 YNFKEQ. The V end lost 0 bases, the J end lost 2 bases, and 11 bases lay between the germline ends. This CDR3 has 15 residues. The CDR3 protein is CASSQESPAAYEQYF. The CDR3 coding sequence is TGTGCCAGCAGCCAAGAATCCCCAGCGGCCTACGAGCAGTACTTC.

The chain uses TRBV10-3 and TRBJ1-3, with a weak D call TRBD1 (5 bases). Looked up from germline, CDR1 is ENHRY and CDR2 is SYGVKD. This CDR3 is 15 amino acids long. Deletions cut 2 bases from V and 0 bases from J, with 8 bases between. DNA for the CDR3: TGTGCCATCAGTGAGCCCGACAGCTCTGGAAACACCATATATTTT. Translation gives CAISEPDSSGNTIYF.

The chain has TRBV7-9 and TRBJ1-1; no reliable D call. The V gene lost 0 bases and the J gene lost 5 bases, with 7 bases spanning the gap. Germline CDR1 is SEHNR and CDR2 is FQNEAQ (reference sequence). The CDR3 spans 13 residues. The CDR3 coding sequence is TGTGCCAGCAGCTTAGCGACTGAAACTGAAGCTTTCTTT. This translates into CASSLATETEAFF.

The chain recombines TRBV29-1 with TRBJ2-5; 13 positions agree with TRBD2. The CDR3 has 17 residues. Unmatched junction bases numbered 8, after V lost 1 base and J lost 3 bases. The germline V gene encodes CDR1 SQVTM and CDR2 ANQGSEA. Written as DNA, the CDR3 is TGCAGCGTTGAAGCCGCCCCCGGGACTAGCGGGAAAGAGACCCAGTACTTC. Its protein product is CSVEAAPGTSGKETQYF.

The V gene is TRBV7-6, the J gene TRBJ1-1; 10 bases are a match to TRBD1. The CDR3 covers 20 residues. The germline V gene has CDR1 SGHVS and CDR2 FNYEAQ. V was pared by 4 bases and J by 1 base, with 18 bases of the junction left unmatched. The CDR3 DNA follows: TGTGCCAGCAGCTGTAGTCCCGGGACAGGGGCCAGCGGCCCGAACACTGAAGCTTTCTTT. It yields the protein CASSCSPGTGASGPNTEAFF.

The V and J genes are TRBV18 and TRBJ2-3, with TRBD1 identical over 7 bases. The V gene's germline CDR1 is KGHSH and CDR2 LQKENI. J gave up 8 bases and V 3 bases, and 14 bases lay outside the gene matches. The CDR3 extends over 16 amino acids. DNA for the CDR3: TGTGCCAGCTCACCGGGGCAGGGGGAAGGACGAGGTACGCAGTATTTT. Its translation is CASSPGQGEGRGTQYF.

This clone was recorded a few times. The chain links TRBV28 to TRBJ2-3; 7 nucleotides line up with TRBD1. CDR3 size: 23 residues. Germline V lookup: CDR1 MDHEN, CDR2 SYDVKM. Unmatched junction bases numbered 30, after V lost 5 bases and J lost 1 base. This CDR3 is CASSPPRRTVPGQRAPGTDTQYF. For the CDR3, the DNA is TGTGCCAGCAGTCCTCCCCGGCGGACCGTCCCGGGACAGCGCGCGCCGGGCACAGATACGCAGTATTTT.

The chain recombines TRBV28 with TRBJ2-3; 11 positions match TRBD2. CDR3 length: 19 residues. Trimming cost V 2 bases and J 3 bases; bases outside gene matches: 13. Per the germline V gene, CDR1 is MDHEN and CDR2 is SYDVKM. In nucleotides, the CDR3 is TGTGCCAGCAGTTTAAACCCCGAGGTAGCGGGAGGGCCGACAGATACGCAGTATTTT. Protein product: CASSLNPEVAGGPTDTQYF. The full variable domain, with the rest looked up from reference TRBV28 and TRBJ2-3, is DVKVTQSSRYLVKRTGEKVFLECVQDMDHENMFWYRQDPGLGLRLIYFSYDVKMKEKGDIPEGYSVSREKKERFSLILESASTNQTSMYLCASSLNPEVAGGPTDTQYFGPGTRLTVL.

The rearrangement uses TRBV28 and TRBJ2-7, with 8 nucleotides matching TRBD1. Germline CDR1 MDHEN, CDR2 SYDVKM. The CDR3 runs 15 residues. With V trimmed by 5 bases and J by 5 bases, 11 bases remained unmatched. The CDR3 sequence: CASSATRTGRHEQYF. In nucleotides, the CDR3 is TGTGCCAGCAGTGCCACGAGGACAGGGAGGCACGAGCAGTACTTC.

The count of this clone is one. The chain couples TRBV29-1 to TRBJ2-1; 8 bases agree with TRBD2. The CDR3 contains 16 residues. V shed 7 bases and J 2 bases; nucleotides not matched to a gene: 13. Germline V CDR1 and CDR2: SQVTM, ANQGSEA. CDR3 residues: CSGRELAGPPYNEQFF. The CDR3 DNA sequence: TGCAGCGGGAGGGAGCTAGCGGGCCCCCCCTACAATGAGCAGTTCTTC.

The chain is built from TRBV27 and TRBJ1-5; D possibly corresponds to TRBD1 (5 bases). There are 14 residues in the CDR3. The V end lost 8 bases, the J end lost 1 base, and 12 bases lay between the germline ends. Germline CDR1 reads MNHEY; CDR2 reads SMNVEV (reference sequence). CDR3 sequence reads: CASAGEESNQPQHF. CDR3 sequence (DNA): TGTGCCAGCGCGGGGGAAGAAAGCAATCAGCCCCAGCATTTT.

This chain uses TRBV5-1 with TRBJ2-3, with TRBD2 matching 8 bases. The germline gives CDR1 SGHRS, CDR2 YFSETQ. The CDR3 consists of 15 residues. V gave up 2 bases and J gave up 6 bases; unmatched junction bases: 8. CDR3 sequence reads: CASSFVGLATDTQYF. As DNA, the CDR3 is TGCGCCAGCAGCTTTGTAGGACTAGCAACCGATACGCAGTATTTT. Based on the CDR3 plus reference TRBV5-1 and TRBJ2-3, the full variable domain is KAGVTQTPRYLIKTRGQQVTLSCSPISGHRSVSWYQQTPGQGLQFLFEYFSETQRNKGNFPGRFSGRQFSNSRSEMNVSTLELGDSALYLCASSFVGLATDTQYFGPGTRLTVL.

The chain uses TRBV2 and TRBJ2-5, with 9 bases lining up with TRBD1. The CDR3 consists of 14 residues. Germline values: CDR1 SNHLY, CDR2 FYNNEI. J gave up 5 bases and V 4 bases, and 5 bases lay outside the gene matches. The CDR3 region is CASSATGGRETQYF. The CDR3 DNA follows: TGTGCCAGCAGTGCGACAGGGGGGAGGGAGACCCAGTACTTC.

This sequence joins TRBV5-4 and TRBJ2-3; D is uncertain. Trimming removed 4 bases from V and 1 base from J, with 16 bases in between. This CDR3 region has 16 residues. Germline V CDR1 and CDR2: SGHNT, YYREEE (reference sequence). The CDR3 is CASSRTPEERTDTQYF. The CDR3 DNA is TGTGCCAGCAGCCGAACGCCTGAGGAACGCACAGATACGCAGTATTTT.

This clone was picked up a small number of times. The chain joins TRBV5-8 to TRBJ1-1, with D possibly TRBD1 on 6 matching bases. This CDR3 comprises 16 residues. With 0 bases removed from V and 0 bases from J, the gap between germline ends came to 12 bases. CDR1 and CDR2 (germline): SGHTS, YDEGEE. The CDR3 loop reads CASSLGSGGMNTEAFF. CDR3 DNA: TGTGCCAGCAGCTTGGGGTCGGGGGGCATGAACACTGAAGCTTTCTTT.

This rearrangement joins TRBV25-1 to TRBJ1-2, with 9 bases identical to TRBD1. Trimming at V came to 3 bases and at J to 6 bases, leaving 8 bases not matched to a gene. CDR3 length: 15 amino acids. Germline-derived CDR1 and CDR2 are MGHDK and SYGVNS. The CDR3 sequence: CASSELDRGIDGYTF. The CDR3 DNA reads TGTGCCAGCAGTGAGCTGGACAGGGGTATAGATGGCTACACCTTC.

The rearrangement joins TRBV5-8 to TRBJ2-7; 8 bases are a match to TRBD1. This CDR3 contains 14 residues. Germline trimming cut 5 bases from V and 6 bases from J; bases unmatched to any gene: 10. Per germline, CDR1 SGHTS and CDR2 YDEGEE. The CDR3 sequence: CASRGRQGASEQYF. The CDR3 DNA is TGTGCCAGCAGGGGGAGGCAGGGGGCGAGCGAGCAGTACTTC.

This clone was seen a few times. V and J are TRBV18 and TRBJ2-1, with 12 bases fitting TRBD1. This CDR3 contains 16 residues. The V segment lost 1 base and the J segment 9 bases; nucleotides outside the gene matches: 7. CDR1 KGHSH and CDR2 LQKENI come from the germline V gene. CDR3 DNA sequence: TGTGCCAGCTCACCACAAGGGGGACAGGGGGCGGCTGAGCAGTTCTTC. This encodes CASSPQGGQGAAEQFF.

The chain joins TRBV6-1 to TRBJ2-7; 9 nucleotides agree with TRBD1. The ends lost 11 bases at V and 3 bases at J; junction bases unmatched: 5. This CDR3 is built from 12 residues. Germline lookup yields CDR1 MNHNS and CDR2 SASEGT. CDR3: CAVRDRVYEQYF. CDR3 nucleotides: TGTGCCGTCCGGGACAGGGTCTACGAGCAGTACTTC.

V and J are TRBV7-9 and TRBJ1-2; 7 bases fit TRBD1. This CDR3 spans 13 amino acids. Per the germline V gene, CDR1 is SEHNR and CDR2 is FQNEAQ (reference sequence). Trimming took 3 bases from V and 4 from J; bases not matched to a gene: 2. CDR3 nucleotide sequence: TGTGCCAGCAGCTTGGGACAGCGCTATGGCTACACCTTC. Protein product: CASSLGQRYGYTF.

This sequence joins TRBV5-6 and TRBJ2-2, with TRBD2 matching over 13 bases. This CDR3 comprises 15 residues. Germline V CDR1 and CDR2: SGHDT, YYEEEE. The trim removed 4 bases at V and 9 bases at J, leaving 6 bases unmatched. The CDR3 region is CASSPGLAGVWELFF. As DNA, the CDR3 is TGTGCCAGCAGCCCAGGACTAGCGGGAGTCTGGGAGCTGTTTTTT.

The CDR3 protein is CASSHDFPPGLADTDTQYF. For the CDR3, the DNA is TGCGCCAGCAGCCATGATTTTCCACCGGGACTAGCGGACACAGATACGCAGTATTTT. The chain couples TRBV4-3 to TRBJ2-3, with TRBD2 identical over 11 bases. This CDR3 has 19 amino acids. With V trimmed by 3 bases and J by 2 bases, 13 bases remained unmatched. Germline-derived CDR1 and CDR2 are LGHNA and YSLEER.

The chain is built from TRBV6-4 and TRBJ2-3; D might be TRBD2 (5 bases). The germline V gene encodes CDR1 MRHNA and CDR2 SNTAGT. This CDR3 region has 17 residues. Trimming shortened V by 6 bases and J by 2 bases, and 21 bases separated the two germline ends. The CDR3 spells CASRPRSGRADTDTQYF. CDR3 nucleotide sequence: TGTGCCAGCAGACCGAGAAGCGGTCGGGCGGACACAGATACGCAGTATTTT.

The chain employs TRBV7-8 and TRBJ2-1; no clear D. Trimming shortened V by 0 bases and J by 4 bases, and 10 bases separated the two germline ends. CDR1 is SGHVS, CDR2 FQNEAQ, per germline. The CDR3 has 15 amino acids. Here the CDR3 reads CASSLAEPIYNEQFF. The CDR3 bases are TGTGCCAGCAGCTTAGCGGAGCCGATTTACAATGAGCAGTTCTTC.

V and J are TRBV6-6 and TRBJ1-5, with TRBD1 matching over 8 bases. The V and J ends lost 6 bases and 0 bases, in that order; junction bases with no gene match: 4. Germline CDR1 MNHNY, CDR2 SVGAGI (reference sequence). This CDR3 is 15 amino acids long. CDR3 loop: CASSLDRDSNQPQHF. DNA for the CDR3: TGTGCCAGCAGCCTGGACAGGGATAGCAATCAGCCCCAGCATTTT.